This paragraph reports one T cell receptor (beta chain). Libraries were prepared by immunoSEQ multiplex PCR; TCRdb keeps only in-frame clonotypes and omits some of them. The sample has almost 85,000 clones; around 80% are singletons. This sample stems from a study of control samples from healthy donors and cancer patients. The CDR3 length is 14 residues. From germline, CDR1 is LNHDA and CDR2 SQIVND (reference sequence). V trimming: 11 bases; J trimming: 8 bases; junction bases outside the gene matches: 14. The source is a man aged 55-75 years with head and neck cancer. The chain couples TRBV19 to TRBJ2-1, with 8 bases identical to TRBD2. Sequencing input: PBMCs. CDR3: CASSAGGWGDEQFF. Written as DNA, the CDR3 is TGTGCCTCCTCGGCGGGGGGCTGGGGGGATGAGCAGTTCTTC. Using reference TRBV19 and TRBJ2-1 for the parts outside the CDR3, the full variable domain is DGGITQSPKYLFRKEGQNVTLSCEQNLNHDAMYWYRQDPGQGLRLIYYSQIVNDFQKGDIAEGYSVSREKKESFPLTVTSAQKNPTAFYLCASSAGGWGDEQFFGPGTRLTVL.